The 17 T cell receptor beta chains reported below all come from one sample, sequenced in a study of T-cell memory formation after mild COVID-19. TCRdb independently ran MiXCR on the 5' RACE reads; one entry per CDR3 protein. This table holds approximately 240,000 distinct CDR3 sequences, roughly 17% found once. Sample: PBMCs or a T cell subset sorted from them (not recorded which). All receptors derive from a young man who had mild COVID-19 (a few samples of this study predate the infection). Cell type and time point are not known.

V usage is TRBV11-1 and J usage is TRBJ2-5, with 10 bases that match TRBD1. The CDR3 sequence is 16 residues long. The ends lost 3 bases at V and 5 bases at J; junction bases unmatched: 9. The germline gives CDR1 SGHAT, CDR2 FQDESV (reference sequence). The DNA of the CDR3 is TGTGCCAGCAGCTTTACGACAGGGGGCTATGGGGAGACCCAGTACTTC. Translated, it gives CASSFTTGGYGETQYF.

This clonotype has a handful of counts. J is TRBJ2-3 and V is TRBV11-3, with D hard to call. The V gene lost 10 bases and the J gene lost 4 bases, with 18 bases spanning the gap. This CDR3 contains 14 residues. The V gene's germline CDR1 is SGHNT and CDR2 YENEEA. The CDR3 protein is CATSPTGQADTQYF. DNA for the CDR3: TGTGCCACCTCCCCCACGGGTCAGGCAGATACGCAGTATTTT.

This chain joins TRBV13 and TRBJ2-5, with 9 bases lining up with TRBD2. CDR1 is PRHDT, CDR2 FYEKMQ, per germline (reference sequence). The CDR3 runs to 15 residues. Unmatched junction bases numbered 6, after V lost 5 bases and J lost 2 bases. As DNA, the CDR3 is TGTGCCAGCAGCCCGGGACTAGCAGAGCAAGAGACCCAGTACTTC. This encodes CASSPGLAEQETQYF.

This clonotype was counted only a few times. The rearrangement uses TRBV6-5 and TRBJ2-5; TRBD2 agrees at 8 bases. The CDR3 extends over 15 amino acids. From germline, CDR1 is MNHEY and CDR2 SVGAGI. V lost 2 bases to trimming and J lost 4 bases; unmatched junction nucleotides: 6. The CDR3 region is CASSYRTSFIETQYF. CDR3 sequence (DNA): TGTGCCAGCAGTTACCGGACTAGCTTTATAGAGACCCAGTACTTC.

The genes are TRBV19 and TRBJ2-7; 9 positions agree with TRBD1. Per the germline V gene, CDR1 is LNHDA and CDR2 is SQIVND (reference sequence). The V and J ends lost 4 bases and 4 bases, in that order; junction bases with no gene match: 14. The CDR3 extends over 17 amino acids. For the CDR3, the DNA is TGTGCCAGTAGTACCGCTTTGGGACAGGGTATCCCTTACGAGCAGTACTTC. Translating it yields CASSTALGQGIPYEQYF.

A few counts support this clonotype. The rearrangement uses TRBV15 and TRBJ1-3; no firm D call. The CDR3 is 13 amino acids. The germline V gene encodes CDR1 LNHNV and CDR2 YYDKDF (reference sequence). Trimming removed 6 bases from V and 0 bases from J, with 6 bases in between. The CDR3 is CATRMSSGNTIYF. CDR3 bases: TGTGCCACCAGAATGAGCTCTGGAAACACCATATATTTT.

The CDR3 bases are TGTGCCAGCAGTCTACAGGGGCACTATGGCTACACCTTC. This gives the protein CASSLQGHYGYTF. The rearrangement joins TRBV28 to TRBJ1-2; 7 nucleotides line up with TRBD1. The junction had 3 bases not matched to a gene; V was cut back by 5 bases and J by 3 bases. Germline V CDR1 and CDR2: MDHEN, SYDVKM. This CDR3 is 13 amino acids long.

The J gene is TRBJ2-3, the V gene TRBV20-1, with a weak D call TRBD2 (6 bases). The germline V gene has CDR1 DFQATT and CDR2 SNEGSKA (reference sequence). The CDR3 is made up of 16 amino acids. V dropped 3 bases and J dropped 4 bases, with 20 bases sitting between them. The CDR3 nucleotides read TGCAGTGCTAGGGGACTCAGAGGAAGTTCCCCAGATACGCAGTATTTT. Residues: CSARGLRGSSPDTQYF.

This clonotype was counted between two and nine times. CDR3 sequence (DNA): TGCAGCGTGACAGGGCCGCTAGGACATAATGAAAAACTGTTTTTT. Amino acids: CSVTGPLGHNEKLFF. This chain joins TRBV29-1 and TRBJ1-4, with 7 bases matching TRBD1. Germline-derived CDR1 and CDR2 are SQVTM and ANQGSEA. The J segment lost 4 bases and the V segment lost 6 bases, leaving 11 bases of the junction unmatched. CDR3 length equals 15 residues.

This clonotype was detected ten times or more. The V and J genes are TRBV20-1 and TRBJ2-2; TRBD1 aligns across 8 bases. Germline CDR1 DFQATT, CDR2 SNEGSKA (reference sequence). The ends lost 6 bases at V and 2 bases at J; junction bases unmatched: 5. This CDR3 region has 14 residues. CDR3 protein: CSAADRGNTGELFF. As DNA, the CDR3 is TGCAGTGCAGCCGACAGGGGCAACACCGGGGAGCTGTTTTTT.

This clonotype has at least ten counts. The J gene is TRBJ2-7, the V gene TRBV5-1, with 8 bases that match TRBD2. The V gene end was trimmed by 2 bases and the J gene end by 1 base; junction bases not matched to a gene: 5. CDR1 and CDR2 from the germline V gene are SGHRS and YFSETQ. The CDR3 contains 15 residues. The chain's CDR3 is CASSFGGGHSYEQYF. The DNA of the CDR3 is TGCGCCAGCAGCTTCGGCGGGGGGCATTCCTACGAGCAGTACTTC.

The chain couples TRBV7-2 to TRBJ1-1, with a possible D match to TRBD1 (5 bases). Trimming pared 6 bases from V and 5 bases from J, leaving 19 bases between. This CDR3 has 15 amino acids. The germline V gene has CDR1 SGHTA and CDR2 FQGNSA. The CDR3 is CASRQPGAGLTEAFF. As DNA, the CDR3 is TGTGCCAGCAGACAACCCGGGGCTGGGTTGACTGAAGCTTTCTTT.

A single count supports this clonotype. The chain carries TRBV2 and TRBJ2-6; D not certain. Trimming removed 3 bases from V and 0 bases from J, with 6 bases in between. The CDR3 spans 15 residues. The germline V gene encodes CDR1 SNHLY and CDR2 FYNNEI. The CDR3 is CASSDSSSGANVLTF. Here the CDR3 DNA reads TGTGCCAGCAGTGACTCCAGCTCTGGGGCCAACGTCCTGACTTTC.

This clonotype occurred a few times. The chain is built from TRBV4-1 and TRBJ2-3, with 11 bases identical to TRBD2. Germline lookup yields CDR1 MGHRA and CDR2 YSYEKL. CDR3 length: 17 amino acids. With 0 bases clipped from V and 6 bases from J, the junction kept 8 bases outside the gene matches. The CDR3 sequence is CASSQEVTSGAGDTQYF. In DNA form, the CDR3 reads TGCGCCAGCAGCCAAGAGGTGACTAGCGGGGCCGGGGATACGCAGTATTTT.

CDR3 in amino acids: CASSLGPEGTGELFF. The CDR3 nucleotides are TGCGCCAGCAGCTTGGGCCCCGAGGGCACCGGGGAGCTGTTTTTT. The rearrangement uses TRBV5-1 and TRBJ2-2; D perhaps matches TRBD2 (5 bases). V was trimmed by 0 bases and J by 4 bases, leaving 10 bases between them. Germline assignment: CDR1 SGHRS and CDR2 YFSETQ. The CDR3 covers 15 residues.

The rearrangement uses TRBV10-3 and TRBJ2-7; D is uncertain. Germline V gene sequence: CDR1 ENHRY, CDR2 SYGVKD. The CDR3 contains 14 residues. V was cut by 4 bases and J by 5 bases, with 15 bases left in between. The CDR3 DNA reads TGTGCCATCAGTGGGGTAGGGAATATACACGAGCAGTACGTC. This translates into CAISGVGNIHEQYV.

This clonotype was seen a handful of times. The chain has TRBV6-1 and TRBJ2-6; no clear D gene. This CDR3 comprises 14 residues. V lost 7 bases and J lost 1, with 8 bases in between. Germline V gene sequence: CDR1 MNHNS, CDR2 SASEGT. The CDR3 spells CASTTNSGANVLTF. CDR3 in DNA: TGTGCCAGCACCACAAATTCTGGGGCCAACGTCCTGACTTTC.